This T cell receptor (beta chain) originates from a study of cytomegalovirus exposure and HLA in healthy donors. The germline CDR1 and CDR2 sequences are SGHTA and FQGNSA. V was clipped by 5 bases and J by 3 bases, with 17 bases between them. This CDR3 is built from 15 residues. Both 60 Vbeta primers and 13 Jbeta primers went into the PCR. The repertoire was sequenced with immunoSEQ multiplex PCR; TCRdb's copy has only in-frame clones and lacks some. Among roughly 150,000 clones, approximately 72% were seen once, and the ten largest hold approximately 2.4%. The genes are TRBV7-2 and TRBJ2-7, with D possibly being TRBD2 (7 bases). Sequencing was carried out using PBMCs. The receptor comes from a female donor in good health and CMV-seronegative. CDR3 bases: TGTGCCAGCAGCCGAAACGGGGGGCCCCTCTACGAGCAGTACTTC. It translates to CASSRNGGPLYEQYF.